This T cell receptor beta chain was recovered during a study of blood T cell repertoires in COVID-19. The overall study: The United States, Italy and Spain provided the acute and convalescent COVID-19 samples. The analysed material was cDNA or gDNA that came from T cells, B-cell-depleted T cells, or PBMCs.

TCRdb's table, derived via immunoSEQ multiplex PCR, lists solely in-frame clones and lacks some. Found here are hundreds of thousands of clones, roughly 85% of them singletons; the top ten hold roughly 4.6%. This clone has only one observation. Germline values: CDR1 MNHEY, CDR2 SVGAGI. V lost 7 bases and J 1 base, leaving 13 bases between the germline ends. This CDR3 has 14 amino acids. The sequence derives from a man aged 50-59 years with COVID-19, enrolled during active disease. Material: peripheral blood. The rearrangement links TRBV6-5 to TRBJ1-2; D is perhaps TRBD1 (6 bases). The CDR3 is CASILTGVNYGYTF. In DNA form, the CDR3 reads TGTGCCAGCATCCTGACAGGCGTTAACTATGGCTACACCTTC.